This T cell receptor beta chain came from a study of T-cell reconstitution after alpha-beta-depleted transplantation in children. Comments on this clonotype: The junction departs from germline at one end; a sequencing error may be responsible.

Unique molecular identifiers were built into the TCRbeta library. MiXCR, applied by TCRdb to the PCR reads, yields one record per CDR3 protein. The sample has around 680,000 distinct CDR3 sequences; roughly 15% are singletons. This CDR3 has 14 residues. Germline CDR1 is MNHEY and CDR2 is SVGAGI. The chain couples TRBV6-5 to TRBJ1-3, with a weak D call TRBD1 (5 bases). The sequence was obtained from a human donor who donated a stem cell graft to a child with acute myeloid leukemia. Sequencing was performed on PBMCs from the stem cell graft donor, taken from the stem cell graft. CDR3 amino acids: CAGSFGTGGNTIYF. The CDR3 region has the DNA TGTGCCGGCAGTTTCGGGACGGGTGGAAACACCATATATTTT.